The present TCR beta chain was sequenced within a study of Graves' ophthalmopathy and Graves' hyperthyroidism. General study findings and limits: In separating ophthalmopathy from stable hyperthyroidism, a 13-signature model achieved about 90% sensitivity and approximately 80% specificity. The model predicted ophthalmopathy progression with 70.59% sensitivity and approximately 72% specificity.

This clonotype was counted at least ten times. The target antigen is unknown. CDR1 and CDR2 (germline): ENHRY, SYGVKD. Trimming cost V 0 bases and J 5 bases, with 11 bases left between them. The CDR3 covers 14 residues. For repertoire sequencing, the TCR beta CDR3 regions were amplified from RNA transcripts. A first-round RT-PCR used HTBI primers, followed by a second-round multiplex PCR. TCRdb re-derived calls from the multiplex PCR reads in MiXCR, one entry per CDR3 protein. The sample consists of about 550,000 distinct CDR3 sequences, 39% of them appearing once. This TCR derives from an adult man with Graves' hyperthyroidism. The sample was peripheral blood or thyroid tissue (not recorded which). This rearrangement joins TRBV10-3 to TRBJ2-7, with a possible D match to TRBD2 (6 bases). For the CDR3, the DNA is TGTGCCATCAGTGAGTCGGGGGGTAGAGACGAGCAGTACTTC. Translating gives CAISESGGRDEQYF.